Listed below are T cell receptor beta chains from one sample, sequenced in a study of T cells after yellow fever vaccination. TCRdb reprocessed the 5' RACE reads via MiXCR and lists one record per CDR3 protein. Of approximately 300,000 distinct CDR3 sequences listed, around 6.8% are singletons. The sequencing here drew on PBMCs, taken about 49 days after the first yellow fever vaccination. These receptors all stem from a man between 18 and 35 years old who received the YFV17D yellow fever vaccine. CDR3s include the opening cysteine and the closing phenylalanine or tryptophan. D genes are given only for firm matches. Some rows mark clone size as missing; the rest say once, few, many or name a class of expanded clone.

v_call: TRBV7-2
cdr3_length: 14
j_call: TRBJ2-5
clone_size: .
d_call: .
cdr3_nt: TGTGCCAGCAGCCCGGGGGGCAGACAAGAGACCCAGTACTTC
cdr3_aa: CASSPGGRQETQYF

v_call: TRBV5-1
cdr3_length: 12
j_call: TRBJ2-5
clone_size: many
d_call: .
cdr3_nt: TGCGCCAGCAGCTTGACTCCGGGGACCCAGTACTTC
cdr3_aa: CASSLTPGTQYF

v_call: TRBV15
cdr3_length: 15
j_call: TRBJ2-7
clone_size: .
d_call: .
cdr3_nt: TGTGCCACCAGCAGAGAAATTGCGGAGTCCTACGAGCAGTACTTC
cdr3_aa: CATSREIAESYEQYF

v_call: TRBV7-2
cdr3_length: 12
j_call: TRBJ1-1
clone_size: few
d_call: TRBD1
cdr3_nt: TGCGCCACAGGACAGGGTACCGCTGAAGCTTTCTTT
cdr3_aa: CATGQGTAEAFF

v_call: TRBV7-2
cdr3_length: 13
j_call: TRBJ2-5
clone_size: few
d_call: .
cdr3_nt: TGTGCCAGCAGCTCTAGGATTCAAGAGACCCAGTACTTC
cdr3_aa: CASSSRIQETQYF

v_call: TRBV18
cdr3_length: 14
j_call: TRBJ2-3
clone_size: few
d_call: .
cdr3_nt: TGTGCCAGCTCACCATTACGGGCCACAGATACGCAGTATTTT
cdr3_aa: CASSPLRATDTQYF

v_call: TRBV27
cdr3_length: 15
j_call: TRBJ2-1
clone_size: .
d_call: .
cdr3_nt: TGTGCCAGCAGTTTATTCGACAGGACCCACAATGAGCAGTTCTTC
cdr3_aa: CASSLFDRTHNEQFF

v_call: TRBV7-9
cdr3_length: 13
j_call: TRBJ2-4
clone_size: few
d_call: .
cdr3_nt: TGTGCCAGCAGCCTTGTGAGTCAAAACATTCAGTACTTC
cdr3_aa: CASSLVSQNIQYF

v_call: TRBV4-1
cdr3_length: 16
j_call: TRBJ2-2
clone_size: many
d_call: TRBD2
cdr3_nt: TGCGCCAGCAGCCTCCGGGGGGGGATCGGCACCGGGGAGCTGTTTTTT
cdr3_aa: CASSLRGGIGTGELFF

v_call: TRBV4-1
cdr3_length: 17
j_call: TRBJ2-5
clone_size: few
d_call: TRBD1
cdr3_nt: TGCGCCAGCAGCCAAGATTCTCTACAGGGGGCATGGAAGACCCAGTACTTC
cdr3_aa: CASSQDSLQGAWKTQYF

v_call: TRBV6-1
cdr3_length: 15
j_call: TRBJ2-7
clone_size: .
d_call: TRBD1
cdr3_nt: TGTGCCAGCAGTGGCCGGGACAGGGTGGTCCACGAGCAGTACTTC
cdr3_aa: CASSGRDRVVHEQYF

v_call: TRBV19
cdr3_length: 13
j_call: TRBJ2-3
clone_size: .
d_call: .
cdr3_nt: TGTGCCAGTAGTATAGTGAGCAAAGATACGCAGTATTTT
cdr3_aa: CASSIVSKDTQYF

v_call: TRBV18
cdr3_length: 17
j_call: TRBJ2-5
clone_size: .
d_call: .
cdr3_nt: TGTGCCAGCTCACCCCTCCTTGAACACTCTAACCAAGAGACCCAGTACTTC
cdr3_aa: CASSPLLEHSNQETQYF

v_call: TRBV20-1
cdr3_length: 16
j_call: TRBJ2-3
clone_size: .
d_call: .
cdr3_nt: TGCAGTGCTAGGCTCTCGGGAACAGGGAGGGTCGATACGCAGTATTTT
cdr3_aa: CSARLSGTGRVDTQYF

v_call: TRBV5-1
cdr3_length: 14
j_call: TRBJ1-1
clone_size: .
d_call: .
cdr3_nt: TGCGCCAGCAGCCGGGGACGGCCGAACACTGAAGCTTTCTTT
cdr3_aa: CASSRGRPNTEAFF

v_call: TRBV6-1
cdr3_length: 15
j_call: TRBJ2-3
clone_size: few
d_call: TRBD1
cdr3_nt: TGTGCCAGCAGCCGCGGCGGACAGGGGTCAGATACGCAGTATTTT
cdr3_aa: CASSRGGQGSDTQYF

v_call: TRBV6-5
cdr3_length: 15
j_call: TRBJ1-1
clone_size: many
d_call: .
cdr3_nt: TGTGCCAGCAGTTACAGTCCGACAGTGAACACTGAAGCTTTCTTT
cdr3_aa: CASSYSPTVNTEAFF

v_call: TRBV6-2/TRBV6-3
cdr3_length: 14
j_call: TRBJ2-7
clone_size: few
d_call: TRBD1
cdr3_nt: TGTGCCAGCAGTCGGACAGGGGGCACCTACGAGCAGTACTTC
cdr3_aa: CASSRTGGTYEQYF

v_call: TRBV14
cdr3_length: 12
j_call: TRBJ1-4
clone_size: .
d_call: .
cdr3_nt: TGTGCCAGCAGCCAAGTTGGAATTGCACTGTTTTTT
cdr3_aa: CASSQVGIALFF

v_call: TRBV12-3/TRBV12-4
cdr3_length: 17
j_call: TRBJ2-7
clone_size: few
d_call: TRBD1
cdr3_nt: TGTGCCAGCAGTTTCGTCAGGTGGACAGGGAGCTCCTACGAGCAGTACTTC
cdr3_aa: CASSFVRWTGSSYEQYF

v_call: TRBV5-1
cdr3_length: 13
j_call: TRBJ2-3
clone_size: many
d_call: .
cdr3_nt: TGCGCCAGCAGCTCCAACGCCCTAGATACGCAGTATTTT
cdr3_aa: CASSSNALDTQYF

v_call: TRBV4-3
cdr3_length: 17
j_call: TRBJ2-1
clone_size: many
d_call: .
cdr3_nt: TGCGCCAGCAGCCAAGATAAGGAGGGGAGCTCCTACAATGAGCAGTTCTTC
cdr3_aa: CASSQDKEGSSYNEQFF

v_call: TRBV27
cdr3_length: 13
j_call: TRBJ2-1
clone_size: .
d_call: .
cdr3_nt: TGTGCCAGCAGTTTGTCCCATTACAATGAGCAGTTCTTC
cdr3_aa: CASSLSHYNEQFF

v_call: TRBV5-6
cdr3_length: 14
j_call: TRBJ1-1
clone_size: .
d_call: .
cdr3_nt: TGTGCCAGCTCCCGGGGGGTGCTGAACACTGAAGCTTTCTTT
cdr3_aa: CASSRGVLNTEAFF

v_call: TRBV5-1
cdr3_length: 15
j_call: TRBJ1-4
clone_size: few
d_call: TRBD1
cdr3_nt: TGCGCCAGCAGCTTGGATGGCAGGGGGAATGAAAAACTGTTTTTT
cdr3_aa: CASSLDGRGNEKLFF

v_call: TRBV20-1
cdr3_length: 11
j_call: TRBJ2-3
clone_size: many
d_call: .
cdr3_nt: TGCAGTGCTGAGCCGGGGGTCTGGCAGTATTTT
cdr3_aa: CSAEPGVWQYF

v_call: TRBV6-5
cdr3_length: 15
j_call: TRBJ1-6
clone_size: many
d_call: .
cdr3_nt: TGTGCCAGCAGTTACCAGTCAGGGGCGGAATCACCCCTCCACTTT
cdr3_aa: CASSYQSGAESPLHF